These T cell receptor beta chains were read from a single sample in a study of blood T cell repertoires in COVID-19. Sequencing was performed with immunoSEQ multiplex PCR; in TCRdb, only in-frame clones are kept and a portion is missing. Among 44,000 or so clones listed, less than 70% were seen once. What was sequenced was peripheral blood. The receptors originated from a man older than 75 with acute or convalescent COVID-19. The CDR3 runs from the conserved cysteine through the conserved F or W. Each record gives: J gene, D gene, V gene, clone size, CDR3 DNA, CDR3 protein. D genes are given only for firm matches. Clone size is shown for a subset of rows, as once, few, many or a class of expanded clone.

>TRBJ1-6|-|TRBV5-1|-
TGCGCCAGCAGCTTGGGTCGGGAATGGAATTCACCCCTCCACTTT
CASSLGREWNSPLHF
>TRBJ2-7|-|TRBV5-1|-
TGCGCCAGCAGCCACATGTCCTACGAGCAGTACTTC
CASSHMSYEQYF
>TRBJ2-2|TRBD1|TRBV5-1|few
TGCGCCAGCAGCTTGACAGGGGCGAGCGGGGAGCTGTTTTTT
CASSLTGASGELFF
>TRBJ2-7|-|TRBV7-2|once
TGTGCCAGCAGCCTCCAGAGTAGGGGCTCGGGAGATCCCTACGAGCAGTACTTC
CASSLQSRGSGDPYEQYF
>TRBJ2-5|-|TRBV7-2|-
TGTGCCAGCAGCCCATCGTGGGGGGAAGAGACCCAGTACTTC
CASSPSWGEETQYF
>TRBJ2-2|-|TRBV9|-
TGTGCCAGCAGCGGCGCGGGGTGTCGAGGTAAGACCGGGGAGCTGTTTTTT
CASSGAGCRGKTGELFF
>TRBJ1-4|TRBD1|TRBV4-1|-
TGCGCCAGCAGCCAGCCAGGGGGGCTCCATGAAAAACTGTTTTTT
CASSQPGGLHEKLFF
>TRBJ1-6|-|TRBV12-3/TRBV12-4|few
TGTGCCAGCAGACGGGGGGATAATTCACCCCTCCACTTT
CASRRGDNSPLHF
>TRBJ1-1|-|TRBV5-4|-
TGTGCCAGCAGCTCGAGGTCGGGGAACACTGAAGCTTTCTTT
CASSSRSGNTEAFF
>TRBJ1-6|TRBD1|TRBV2|-
TGTGCCAGCAGTGTATCCGGACAGGGGAATTCACCCCTCCACTTT
CASSVSGQGNSPLHF
>TRBJ2-1|TRBD2|TRBV15|few
TGTGCCACCAGCAGAGATGCGGCGGGAGATGGCAATGAGCAGTTCTTC
CATSRDAAGDGNEQFF
>TRBJ2-5|TRBD2|TRBV13|-
TGTGCCAGCAGCCCGCTAGCGGGAGCGGTAGAGACCCAGTACTTC
CASSPLAGAVETQYF
>TRBJ2-5|-|TRBV18|-
TGTGCCAGCTCACCGGAGTACCAAGAGACCCAGTACTTC
CASSPEYQETQYF
>TRBJ1-1|-|TRBV19|-
TGTGCCAGTAGTATTCAGGGAGGAGGGACTGAAGCTTTCTTT
CASSIQGGGTEAFF
>TRBJ1-4|-|TRBV6-1|-
TGTGCCAGCAGTGACCCGGGCGGGGAAACTAATGAAAAACTGTTTTTT
CASSDPGGETNEKLFF
>TRBJ2-1|-|TRBV4-3|-
TGCGCCAGCAGCCAAGTTCGCAGCGGCCTATCCTACAATGAGCAGTTCTTC
CASSQVRSGLSYNEQFF
>TRBJ1-1|-|TRBV30|once
TGTGCCTGGAGTGACCAGGGCTACACTGAAGCTTTCTTT
CAWSDQGYTEAFF
>TRBJ1-4|-|TRBV9|-
TGTGCCAGCAGCCCTTACTCCTATGAGGGTATATCAACTAATGAAAAACTGTTTTTT
CASSPYSYEGISTNEKLFF
>TRBJ1-1|-|TRBV11-2|-
TGTGCCAGCAGCTTAGTTGGAGTCGGGAACACTGAAGCTTTCTTT
CASSLVGVGNTEAFF
>TRBJ2-3|TRBD2|TRBV5-6|few
TGTGCCAGCAGCCTGAGTAGCGGGAGTGCAGATACGCAGTATTTT
CASSLSSGSADTQYF
>TRBJ2-5|TRBD2|TRBV4-2|-
TGTGCCAGCAGCCAGGTTCGGGGGGAGCGGGGGACACAAGAGACCCAGTACTTC
CASSQVRGERGTQETQYF
>TRBJ1-1|-|TRBV29-1|-
TGCAGCGTTGAATTCCCAATGAACACTGAAGCTTTCTTT
CSVEFPMNTEAFF